The 25 T cell receptor beta chains presented below share a single source sample, sequenced in a study of high-grade serous ovarian cancer treatment subgroups. The protocol was immunoSEQ multiplex PCR, while the TCRdb copy is restricted to in-frame clones and leaves out a portion. The data show 2,500 or so clones, 55% to 75% seen once. The tumor samples were collected prior to definitive surgery or chemotherapy. What was sequenced was tumor tissue. These TCRs come from a human donor with high-grade serous ovarian cancer.

DNA for the CDR3: TGCGCCAGCAGTATGTCGGGTACTCCGAACACCGGGGAGCTGTTTTTT. This encodes CASSMSGTPNTGELFF. The V call is TRBV10-1, the J call TRBJ2-2; no firm D call. The CDR3 consists of 16 residues. V was cut by 5 bases and J by 0 bases, with 13 bases left in between. Looked up from germline, CDR1 is WNHNN and CDR2 is SYGVQD (reference sequence).

This clone is a singleton in its sample. J is TRBJ2-7 and V is TRBV7-9, with 8 nucleotides matching TRBD2. The CDR3 consists of 14 residues. Germline lookup yields CDR1 SEHNR and CDR2 FQNEAQ (reference sequence). The V gene end was trimmed by 5 bases and the J gene end by 1 base; junction bases not matched to a gene: 4. The CDR3 DNA reads TGTGCCAGCAGCCCCCGGGAGGGGTCCTACGAGCAGTACTTC. Translated: CASSPREGSYEQYF.

This sequence joins TRBV9 and TRBJ2-1; 9 bases are shared with TRBD2. Germline V gene lookup returns CDR1 SGDLS and CDR2 YYNGEE. Trimming removed 4 bases from V and 6 bases from J; junction bases left unmatched: 8. This CDR3 has 15 residues. As DNA, the CDR3 is TGTGCCAGCAGCATTAGCGGGAGCACCTTCAATGAGCAGTTCTTC. It is translated as CASSISGSTFNEQFF.

This chain links TRBV13 with TRBJ1-2, with D unresolved. The CDR3 has 13 residues. CDR1 and CDR2 (germline): PRHDT, FYEKMQ (reference sequence). V lost 6 bases and J 6 bases, leaving 14 bases between the germline ends. The CDR3 is CASSERERDGYTF. In DNA, the CDR3 is TGTGCCAGCAGTGAAAGGGAAAGGGATGGCTACACCTTC.

The chain joins TRBV7-9 to TRBJ2-1; D is undetermined. Per germline, CDR1 SEHNR and CDR2 FQNEAQ (reference sequence). Trimming pared 5 bases from V and 2 bases from J, leaving 13 bases between. The CDR3 is made up of 15 amino acids. In DNA form, the CDR3 reads TGTGCCAGCAGCCCCACCAAGGGCACCTACAATGAGCAGTTCTTC. This translates into CASSPTKGTYNEQFF. The entire variable domain, with the rest obtained from reference TRBV7-9 and TRBJ2-1, is as follows: DTGVSQNPRHKITKRGQNVTFRCDPISEHNRLYWYRQTLGQGPEFLTYFQNEAQLEKSRLLSDRFSAERPKGSFSTLEIQRTEQGDSAMYLCASSPTKGTYNEQFFGPGTRLTVL.

This clone occurred once. The genes are TRBV27 and TRBJ1-1; D gene uncertain. V shed 2 bases and J shed 3 bases, with 10 bases lying between them. The V gene's germline CDR1 is MNHEY and CDR2 SMNVEV (reference sequence). The CDR3 extends over 14 amino acids. The CDR3 bases are TGTGCCAGCAGTTTAATGGGATCGGACACTGAAGCTTTCTTT. Amino acids: CASSLMGSDTEAFF.

The chain combines TRBV4-2 with TRBJ2-5; D remains unclear. The germline V gene has CDR1 LGHNA and CDR2 YNFKEQ. The V and J ends lost 5 bases and 1 base respectively, with 8 bases between them. The CDR3 length is 13 residues. The CDR3 loop reads CASSGPLQETQYF. In DNA, the CDR3 is TGTGCCAGCAGCGGTCCCCTCCAAGAGACCCAGTACTTC.

By frequency in the sample, this clone is large (0.1 to 1%). The chain carries TRBV4-3 and TRBJ2-1; D is perhaps TRBD2 (7 bases). The CDR3 has 16 amino acids. CDR1 LGHNA and CDR2 YSLEER come from the germline V gene. The ends were cut back, 3 bases at V and 7 bases at J, with 19 bases in the middle. The CDR3 DNA follows: TGCGCCAGCAGCCAGGGAGGGGGTAGGCCGGGGAATGAGCAGTTCTTC. It is translated as CASSQGGGRPGNEQFF.

In the case of this clone: It is likely a read error, because the conserved phenylalanine at the end of the CDR3 is missing. The chain is built from TRBV11-2 and TRBJ2-7; D gene uncertain. The CDR3 loop spans 15 amino acids. Germline CDR1 and CDR2: SGHAT and FQNNGV. Trimming pared 0 bases from V and 7 bases from J, leaving 16 bases between. CDR3 coding DNA: TGTGCCAGCAGCTTAGAAGCCGTCACCTATGGGGAGCAGTACCTC. This gives the protein CASSLEAVTYGEQYL.

The genes are TRBV18 and TRBJ2-1; D possibly matches TRBD1 or TRBD2 (5 bases each). The CDR3 contains 16 residues. Germline loops: CDR1 KGHSH, CDR2 LQKENI. V was trimmed by 3 bases and J by 4 bases, leaving 16 bases between them. CDR3 loop: CASSPMGWGLYNEQFF. The CDR3 DNA is TGTGCCAGCTCACCGATGGGGTGGGGGTTATACAATGAGCAGTTCTTC.

The rearrangement uses TRBV27 and TRBJ2-1; either TRBD1 or TRBD2 may supply D (5 bases each). The CDR3 spans 13 residues. The V gene lost 5 bases and the J gene lost 2 bases, with 7 bases spanning the gap. Germline V gives CDR1 MNHEY, CDR2 SMNVEV (reference sequence). The CDR3 DNA reads as TGTGCCAGCAGTCAGGGACCCTACAATGAGCAGTTCTTC. Translated, it gives CASSQGPYNEQFF.

The V call is TRBV28, the J call TRBJ2-3; 7 bases fit TRBD2. CDR3 length equals 16 residues. The germline V gene has CDR1 MDHEN and CDR2 SYDVKM. The J segment lost 4 bases and the V segment lost 1 base, leaving 8 bases of the junction unmatched. CDR3 residues: CASSLFGGSLADTQYF. The CDR3 DNA follows: TGTGCCAGCAGTTTATTTGGCGGGAGTCTGGCAGATACGCAGTATTTT. The variable domain in full, completed from reference TRBV28 and TRBJ2-3, reads DVKVTQSSRYLVKRTGEKVFLECVQDMDHENMFWYRQDPGLGLRLIYFSYDVKMKEKGDIPEGYSVSREKKERFSLILESASTNQTSMYLCASSLFGGSLADTQYFGPGTRLTVL.

The chain joins TRBV6-5 to TRBJ2-1, with 8 bases that match TRBD1. Germline V CDR1 and CDR2: MNHEY, SVGAGI. Unmatched junction bases numbered 9, after V lost 2 bases and J lost 15 bases. This CDR3 has 13 amino acids. CDR3 amino acids: CASSYGDRLSLFF. The CDR3 DNA sequence: TGTGCCAGCAGTTACGGGGACAGGCTTAGTCTGTTCTTC.

The CDR3 nucleotides are TGTGCGGCGGGGGGTGGAGGGATGAACACTGAAGCTTTCTTT. This translates into CAAGGGGMNTEAFF. This sequence joins TRBV30 and TRBJ1-1; perhaps TRBD1 as D (5 bases). Germline V gene sequence: CDR1 GTSNPN, CDR2 SVGIG (reference sequence). The CDR3 contains 14 residues.

V usage is TRBV5-4 and J usage is TRBJ2-5; 9 nucleotides agree with TRBD2. V lost 0 bases to trimming and J lost 5 bases; unmatched junction nucleotides: 2. The CDR3 is 14 amino acids. CDR1 is SGHNT, CDR2 YYREEE, per germline (reference sequence). DNA of the CDR3: TGTGCCAGCAGCTTGGGGACTAGCGTTGAGACCCAGTACTTC. Amino acid sequence: CASSLGTSVETQYF.

The chain couples TRBV28 to TRBJ2-3; D call uncertain. Per the germline V gene, CDR1 is MDHEN and CDR2 is SYDVKM. V was shortened by 4 bases and J by 3 bases, with 11 bases between the two germline ends. The CDR3 runs to 14 residues. CDR3 sequence reads: CASSYPRQTDTQYF. Written as DNA, the CDR3 is TGTGCCAGCAGTTACCCAAGGCAGACAGATACGCAGTATTTT.

The chain links TRBV25-1 to TRBJ2-2; D ambiguous. V lost 1 base, J lost 0 bases, and 9 bases lay in between. The CDR3 runs to 16 residues. Germline values: CDR1 MGHDK, CDR2 SYGVNS. CDR3 DNA sequence: TGTGCCAGCAGTGAATTCGGCCTAACGAACACCGGGGAGCTGTTTTTT. This codes for CASSEFGLTNTGELFF.

V gene TRBV9 combines with J gene TRBJ1-1; 8 positions match TRBD1. V lost 0 bases, J lost 7 bases, and 5 bases stayed unmatched. The germline V gene has CDR1 SGDLS and CDR2 YYNGEE. The CDR3 spans 14 residues. Here the CDR3 DNA reads TGTGCCAGCAGCGTAGTAGGGACAGGAGATGAAGCTTTCTTT. Residues: CASSVVGTGDEAFF.

This clone appeared a single time. The V and J genes are TRBV7-2 and TRBJ2-4; perhaps TRBD2 as D (6 bases). The V end was cut by 5 bases, the J end by 1 base, with 9 bases between. Germline lookup yields CDR1 SGHTA and CDR2 FQGNSA. The CDR3 has 14 residues. The CDR3 reads CASSPGRAKNIQYF. CDR3 in DNA: TGTGCCAGCAGCCCAGGGAGGGCCAAAAACATTCAGTACTTC.

This chain links TRBV18 with TRBJ1-1; D not certain. CDR1 is KGHSH and CDR2 is LQKENI in the germline V gene. Trimming cost V 8 bases and J 11 bases, with 24 bases left between them. CDR3 length: 14 residues. The CDR3 DNA reads TGTGCCAGCCTCGGGGAGGCAGCTCTGGCACGGGCTTTCTTT. It yields the protein CASLGEAALARAFF.

The DNA of the CDR3 is TGTGCCAGTAGTATAAGCCAGCGGGGTTACGAGCAGTACTTC. Translation: CASSISQRGYEQYF. The chain carries TRBV19 and TRBJ2-7; 7 bases match TRBD2. J lost 4 bases, V lost 2 bases, and 5 bases had no gene match. The CDR3 runs 14 residues. CDR1 and CDR2 (germline): LNHDA, SQIVND (reference sequence).

The chain links TRBV5-1 to TRBJ1-1; 7 bases fit TRBD1. From germline, CDR1 is SGHRS and CDR2 YFSETQ. The junction had 11 bases not matched to a gene; V was cut back by 5 bases and J by 4 bases. The CDR3 runs 15 residues. The CDR3 sequence: CASRTGSVVGTEAFF. CDR3 DNA sequence: TGCGCCAGCAGGACAGGGTCTGTTGTAGGCACTGAAGCTTTCTTT.

The chain joins TRBV28 to TRBJ1-2; the D is unclear. The CDR3 is 14 residues long. CDR1 is MDHEN, CDR2 SYDVKM, per germline. V shed 5 bases and J shed 8 bases, with 18 bases lying between them. The CDR3 DNA reads as TGTGCCAGCAGTACCTCCGGGTGGAGAGAAGGCTACACCTTC. Its protein product is CASSTSGWREGYTF.

This chain uses TRBV10-2 with TRBJ2-5, with 7 bases that match TRBD2. There are 12 residues in the CDR3. V dropped 3 bases and J dropped 5; count of bases not matched to a gene: 0. Germline CDR1 reads WSHSY; CDR2 reads SAAADI. As DNA, the CDR3 is TGCGCCAGCAGTGACGGGGGGGAGACCCAGTACTTC. Protein product: CASSDGGETQYF.

The CDR3 reads CASSQPKQSPSDDEQYF. The CDR3 DNA reads TGTGCCAGCAGCCAACCGAAACAGTCCCCATCGGATGACGAGCAGTACTTC. This chain connects TRBV7-6 to TRBJ2-7, with D uncertain. Trimming removed 5 bases at V and 5 bases at J, with 25 bases between. The CDR3 extends over 17 amino acids. From germline, CDR1 is SGHVS and CDR2 FNYEAQ.